The next 3 T cell receptor beta chains were all read from a single sample in a study of OX40 agonist ivuxolimab in advanced cancers. The protocol was immunoSEQ multiplex PCR, while the TCRdb copy is restricted to in-frame clones and leaves out a portion. The table records 98,000 or so clones, approximately 93% of them present only once. The sample here was CD4+ or CD8+ T cells sorted from blood, taken in a trial of the OX40 agonist ivuxolimab. Receptor source: an adult with an advanced solid tumor such as melanoma, head and neck, liver or kidney cancer.

J is TRBJ1-1 and V is TRBV2; D ambiguous. CDR1 SNHLY and CDR2 FYNNEI come from the germline V gene. V gave up 3 bases and J gave up 4 bases, with 12 bases separating them. The CDR3 is 14 amino acids. This chain's CDR3 is CASSDFVQFTEAFF. In DNA, the CDR3 is TGTGCCAGCAGTGACTTTGTCCAATTCACTGAAGCTTTCTTT.

This clone occurred once. The rearrangement joins TRBV14 to TRBJ2-5; D unclear. Trimming left V 1 base short and J 5 bases short, with 5 bases between. The length of the CDR3 is 12 residues. Per the germline V gene, CDR1 is SGHDN and CDR2 is FVKESK. The CDR3 DNA reads TGTGCCAGCAGCCAAGGGGTCGAGACCCAGTACTTC. Protein sequence: CASSQGVETQYF.

This clone was observed a single time. V gene TRBV4-3 combines with J gene TRBJ2-5; D not certain. Germline V gene data show CDR1 as LGHNA and CDR2 as YSLEER. V was trimmed by 0 bases and J by 6 bases, leaving 5 bases between them. This CDR3 contains 12 residues. CDR3 sequence (DNA): TGCGCCAGCAGCCAAGATTTCCAGACCCAGTACTTC. Encoded protein: CASSQDFQTQYF.